The 32 T cell receptor beta chains presented below share a single source sample, sequenced in a study of blood T cell repertoires in COVID-19. Libraries were prepared by immunoSEQ multiplex PCR; TCRdb keeps only in-frame clonotypes and omits some of them. The table records about 98,000 clones, around 81% of them present only once. Sequencing used peripheral blood. All receptors derive from a man aged 60 to 75 with acute or convalescent COVID-19.

The chain uses TRBV11-2 and TRBJ2-1, with D possibly matching TRBD2 (5 bases). Germline lookup yields CDR1 SGHAT and CDR2 FQNNGV. V lost 7 bases and J lost 2, with 18 bases in between. This CDR3 spans 16 amino acids. DNA of the CDR3: TGTGCCAGCACCGAATCCCCCGGGATTGCCTACAATGAGCAGTTCTTC. This translates into CASTESPGIAYNEQFF.

The chain is built from TRBV7-9 and TRBJ1-2; 10 bases fit TRBD1. From germline, CDR1 is SEHNR and CDR2 FQNEAQ (reference sequence). V shed 5 bases, J shed 1 base, and the junction held 7 bases outside the gene matches. The CDR3 has 16 amino acids. CDR3 sequence: CASSLRQGALNYGYTF. The CDR3 bases are TGTGCCAGCAGCCTACGACAGGGGGCCCTTAACTATGGCTACACCTTC.

In its sample, this clone was seen a few times. This chain connects TRBV7-9 to TRBJ1-2; TRBD1 matches at 8 bases. Germline V gene lookup returns CDR1 SEHNR and CDR2 FQNEAQ (reference sequence). The CDR3 sequence is 13 residues long. Trimming removed 1 base from V and 5 bases from J; junction bases left unmatched: 0. The CDR3 DNA sequence: TGTGCCAGCAGCTTAGGGACAGGGTATGGCTACACCTTC. Translating gives CASSLGTGYGYTF. The variable domain in full, with the rest retrieved from reference TRBV7-9 and TRBJ1-2, is DTGVSQNPRHKITKRGQNVTFRCDPISEHNRLYWYRQTLGQGPEFLTYFQNEAQLEKSRLLSDRFSAERPKGSFSTLEIQRTEQGDSAMYLCASSLGTGYGYTFGSGTRLTVV.

The chain couples TRBV4-3 to TRBJ2-3; D not resolved. This CDR3 has 14 residues. Trimming stripped 0 bases from V and 4 bases from J, with 8 bases between. Germline values: CDR1 LGHNA, CDR2 YSLEER. The CDR3 nucleotides read TGCGCCAGCAGCCAAGATCGGAGCGCAGATACGCAGTATTTT. It yields the protein CASSQDRSADTQYF.

V gene TRBV5-1 combines with J gene TRBJ2-7, with 7 bases identical to TRBD1. Germline V lookup: CDR1 SGHRS, CDR2 YFSETQ. V lost 4 bases to trimming and J lost 3 bases; unmatched junction nucleotides: 7. There are 14 residues in the CDR3. The CDR3 DNA follows: TGCGCCAGCAGCATGACAGGGTTGGGCTACGAGCAGTACTTC. This translates into CASSMTGLGYEQYF.

The chain uses TRBV30 and TRBJ2-7; 11 nucleotides align to TRBD1. Losses at the gene ends were 3 bases for V and 4 bases for J; bases not matched to a gene: 11. The CDR3 covers 16 residues. Per germline, CDR1 GTSNPN and CDR2 SVGIG (reference sequence). CDR3 amino acids: CAWSGTGGRRRYEQYF. CDR3 sequence (DNA): TGTGCCTGGAGCGGGACAGGGGGACGAAGGCGGTACGAGCAGTACTTC.

J is TRBJ1-2 and V is TRBV11-2; D perhaps matches TRBD1 (6 bases). The length of the CDR3 is 15 residues. Germline V gives CDR1 SGHAT, CDR2 FQNNGV. Between the trimmed V and J ends, which lost 0 bases and 4 bases, there was a span of 12 bases. The DNA for the CDR3 is TGTGCCAGCAGCTTAGACCACAGGGTGGCCTATGGCTACACCTTC. Its protein is CASSLDHRVAYGYTF.

This clone was counted a single time. The rearrangement joins TRBV6-1 to TRBJ2-7; unclear D gene. The CDR3 totals 13 residues. Germline V gene data show CDR1 as MNHNS and CDR2 as SASEGT. The V gene lost 2 bases and the J gene lost 5 bases, with 10 bases spanning the gap. The CDR3 loop reads CASSEMEYHEQYV. CDR3 in DNA: TGTGCCAGCAGTGAAATGGAGTATCACGAGCAGTACGTC.

This rearrangement joins TRBV7-3 to TRBJ2-1, with 11 bases matching TRBD2. V lost 5 bases, J lost 9 bases, and 6 bases stayed unmatched. The CDR3 contains 14 residues. Germline CDR1 is SGHTA and CDR2 is FQGTGA. The DNA of the CDR3 is TGTGCCAGCAGCCCCGGGACTAGCGGTGGTGAGCAGTTCTTC. Its translation is CASSPGTSGGEQFF.

The V and J genes are TRBV25-1 and TRBJ1-3; maybe TRBD1 (5 bases). The CDR3 extends over 15 amino acids. The V end lost 4 bases, the J end lost 2 bases, and 12 bases lay between the germline ends. Germline CDR1 is MGHDK and CDR2 is SYGVNS. CDR3 sequence: CASSASLGAGNTIYF. Here the CDR3 DNA reads TGTGCCAGCAGTGCCTCTCTAGGGGCTGGAAACACCATATATTTT.

The rearrangement links TRBV2 to TRBJ2-3; weak D call: TRBD2 (5 bases). The germline V gene encodes CDR1 SNHLY and CDR2 FYNNEI. The CDR3 extends over 16 amino acids. Trimming shortened V by 5 bases and J by 2 bases, and 17 bases separated the two germline ends. In DNA, the CDR3 is TGTGCCAGCAGTTTCGAGGGCAGTGGGTCCACAGATACGCAGTATTTT. This encodes CASSFEGSGSTDTQYF.

This chain connects TRBV5-4 to TRBJ1-4; D is ambiguous. From germline, CDR1 is SGHNT and CDR2 YYREEE (reference sequence). V was shortened by 4 bases and J by 8 bases, with 12 bases between the two germline ends. The CDR3 spans 13 residues. CDR3 sequence reads: CASSGESGEKLFF. DNA for the CDR3: TGTGCCAGCAGCGGGGAGTCTGGAGAAAAACTGTTTTTT.

This chain joins TRBV10-1 and TRBJ2-3; 11 nucleotides agree with TRBD2. V trimming: 6 bases; J trimming: 5 bases; junction bases outside the gene matches: 7. This CDR3 region has 15 residues. Germline CDR1 WNHNN, CDR2 SYGVQD (reference sequence). The CDR3 sequence: CASSVSGGALDTQYF. The CDR3 DNA sequence: TGCGCCAGCAGCGTTAGCGGGGGGGCCTTAGATACGCAGTATTTT.

This clone was counted between two and nine times. The CDR3 is CASSNGWEGWPMTEAFF. The CDR3 nucleotides read TGTGCCAGCTCTAACGGGTGGGAGGGATGGCCGATGACTGAAGCTTTCTTT. The rearrangement joins TRBV5-6 to TRBJ1-1; no reliable D call. The V gene lost 7 bases and the J gene lost 5 bases, with 27 bases spanning the gap. The CDR3 length is 17 residues. Per germline, CDR1 SGHDT and CDR2 YYEEEE.

This chain connects TRBV14 to TRBJ1-1, with unresolved D. V was clipped by 2 bases and J by 7 bases, with 11 bases between them. CDR1 is SGHDN and CDR2 is FVKESK in the germline V gene. The CDR3 sequence is 13 residues long. The CDR3 reads CASSQFQASEAFF. For the CDR3, the DNA is TGTGCCAGCAGCCAATTTCAGGCCAGTGAAGCTTTCTTT.

This clone was detected only once. The chain joins TRBV7-2 to TRBJ2-1, with TRBD1 identical over 9 bases. CDR1 is SGHTA and CDR2 is FQGNSA in the germline V gene. V shed 6 bases and J 4 bases; nucleotides not matched to a gene: 4. The CDR3 has 14 residues. The CDR3 DNA reads TGTGCCAGCAGACCGGGACAGGGATACAATGAGCAGTTCTTC. It encodes CASRPGQGYNEQFF. The full variable domain, with the rest looked up from reference TRBV7-2 and TRBJ2-1, is GAGVSQSPSNKVTEKGKDVELRCDPISGHTALYWYRQSLGQGLEFLIYFQGNSAPDKSGLPSDRFSAERTGGSVSTLTIQRTQQEDSAVYLCASRPGQGYNEQFFGPGTRLTVL.

The rearrangement uses TRBV30 and TRBJ2-2, with unresolved D. The germline gives CDR1 GTSNPN, CDR2 SVGIG (reference sequence). The CDR3 is 15 amino acids. V lost 3 bases, J lost 0 bases, and 11 bases lay in between. CDR3 protein: CAWSAGSSNTGELFF. The CDR3 DNA sequence: TGTGCCTGGAGCGCCGGGTCCTCGAACACCGGGGAGCTGTTTTTT.

CDR3 protein: CAGNRGLNTEAFF. DNA for the CDR3: TGTGCCGGCAACAGGGGGCTGAACACTGAAGCTTTCTTT. The chain combines TRBV30 with TRBJ1-1; TRBD1 aligns across 9 bases. J lost 0 bases, V lost 8 bases, and 4 bases had no gene match. The CDR3 contains 13 residues. CDR1 and CDR2 (germline): GTSNPN, SVGIG (reference sequence).

Only a few counts were recorded for this clone. The V call is TRBV10-1, the J call TRBJ2-1, with unresolved D. This CDR3 has 13 amino acids. Trimming removed 2 bases at V and 7 bases at J, with 9 bases between. Germline loops: CDR1 WNHNN, CDR2 SYGVQD (reference sequence). As DNA, the CDR3 is TGCGCCAGCAGTGAGACCCTAGGAAATGAGCAGTTCTTC. It encodes CASSETLGNEQFF.

The rearrangement joins TRBV7-9 to TRBJ1-6, with a tentative D call TRBD1 (6 bases). Trimming shortened V by 7 bases and J by 14 bases, and 21 bases separated the two germline ends. This CDR3 spans 14 amino acids. Germline loops: CDR1 SEHNR, CDR2 FQNEAQ (reference sequence). CDR3 nucleotide sequence: TGTGCCAGCACCAAAGATCCCAAGGGGGGGGCCCTCCACTTT. Amino acids: CASTKDPKGGALHF. Complete variable domain (other parts from reference TRBV7-9 and TRBJ1-6): DTGVSQNPRHKITKRGQNVTFRCDPISEHNRLYWYRQTLGQGPEFLTYFQNEAQLEKSRLLSDRFSAERPKGSFSTLEIQRTEQGDSAMYLCASTKDPKGGALHFGNGTRLTVT.

The genes are TRBV18 and TRBJ2-5, with 7 bases matching TRBD1. With 3 bases clipped from V and 4 bases from J, the junction kept 8 bases outside the gene matches. The CDR3 is 15 residues long. Germline V gene sequence: CDR1 KGHSH, CDR2 LQKENI. The DNA for the CDR3 is TGTGCCAGCTCACCGGGGACAGACCTCGGAGAGACCCAGTACTTC. This codes for CASSPGTDLGETQYF. Using reference TRBV18 and TRBJ2-5 for the parts outside the CDR3, the full variable domain is NAGVMQNPRHLVRRRGQEARLRCSPMKGHSHVYWYRQLPEEGLKFMVYLQKENIIDESGMPKERFSAEFPKEGPSILRIQQVVRGDSAAYFCASSPGTDLGETQYFGPGTRLLVL.

The chain has TRBV6-5 and TRBJ2-3, with a tentative D call TRBD2 (5 bases). The V end was cut by 2 bases, the J end by 0 bases, with 9 bases between. Germline V gene data show CDR1 as MNHEY and CDR2 as SVGAGI. This CDR3 is built from 15 residues. CDR3 sequence reads: CASSYGLLSTDTQYF. CDR3 bases: TGTGCCAGCAGTTACGGACTCTTAAGCACAGATACGCAGTATTTT.

The V call is TRBV2, the J call TRBJ2-5, with D tentatively TRBD1 (6 bases). This CDR3 is 14 amino acids long. Germline V lookup: CDR1 SNHLY, CDR2 FYNNEI. The germline V and J ends were trimmed by 1 base and 7 bases, with 13 bases remaining between them. The CDR3 bases are TGTGCCAGCAGTGAAGATGGGGTAGGGGGGACCCAGTACTTC. It translates to CASSEDGVGGTQYF.

CDR3 in amino acids: CASSRIIASPYNEQFF. The CDR3 DNA reads as TGTGCCAGCAGCCGTATAATAGCGAGTCCCTACAATGAGCAGTTCTTC. This chain joins TRBV3-1 (or the pseudogene TRBV3-2) and TRBJ2-1; tentatively, D is TRBD2 (5 bases). V was pared by 4 bases and J by 2 bases, with 15 bases between. The CDR3 is 16 amino acids. CDR1 is LGHDT and CDR2 is YNNKEL in the germline V gene (reference sequence).

This chain connects TRBV29-1 to TRBJ1-1; D uncertain. The CDR3 spans 14 residues. Germline lookup yields CDR1 SQVTM and CDR2 ANQGSEA. V was trimmed by 6 bases and J by 1 base, leaving 15 bases between them. Here the CDR3 reads CSVLNRYGNTEAFF. The CDR3, as DNA: TGCAGCGTCCTCAACAGATACGGGAACACTGAAGCTTTCTTT.

The chain employs TRBV5-1 and TRBJ2-2; no definite D call. Trimming stripped 0 bases from V and 2 bases from J, with 2 bases between. This CDR3 region has 13 residues. Germline lookup yields CDR1 SGHRS and CDR2 YFSETQ. The CDR3 sequence is CASSLANTGELFF. The CDR3 DNA reads TGCGCCAGCAGCTTGGCTAACACCGGGGAGCTGTTTTTT.

V and J are TRBV7-2 and TRBJ2-3; 7 bases are shared with TRBD2. Trimming at V came to 2 bases and at J to 6 bases, leaving 14 bases not matched to a gene. Per the germline V gene, CDR1 is SGHTA and CDR2 is FQGNSA. The CDR3 sequence is 17 residues long. The CDR3, as DNA: TGTGCCAGCAGCTTATGGTTCTCCGTGGGGGGAGGGGATACGCAGTATTTT. This codes for CASSLWFSVGGGDTQYF. Based on the CDR3 plus reference TRBV7-2 and TRBJ2-3, the full variable domain is GAGVSQSPSNKVTEKGKDVELRCDPISGHTALYWYRQSLGQGLEFLIYFQGNSAPDKSGLPSDRFSAERTGGSVSTLTIQRTQQEDSAVYLCASSLWFSVGGGDTQYFGPGTRLTVL.

In its sample, this clone was seen once. This chain uses TRBV6-5 with TRBJ2-3, with D unresolved. The CDR3 is 12 residues long. V shed 8 bases and J shed 5 bases, with 11 bases lying between them. The germline V gene has CDR1 MNHEY and CDR2 SVGAGI. In DNA form, the CDR3 reads TGTGCCAGCCGACCCGAGGTAGATACGCAGTATTTT. Translating it yields CASRPEVDTQYF.

The V and J genes are TRBV11-2 and TRBJ1-3; 11 nucleotides match TRBD1. The CDR3 consists of 17 residues. Germline lookup yields CDR1 SGHAT and CDR2 FQNNGV. With V trimmed by 5 bases and J by 1 base, 7 bases remained unmatched. The CDR3 sequence: CASSIGQGAASGNTIYF. The CDR3 bases are TGTGCCAGCAGCATAGGACAGGGGGCGGCATCTGGAAACACCATATATTTT.

V is TRBV27 and J is TRBJ2-1; 10 bases are a match to TRBD1. The CDR3 has 15 residues. Trimming at V came to 4 bases and at J to 3 bases, leaving 3 bases not matched to a gene. CDR1 and CDR2 from the germline V gene are MNHEY and SMNVEV (reference sequence). In nucleotides, the CDR3 is TGTGCCAGCAGTTCCAGGGACAGGGGCTACAATGAGCAGTTCTTC. Translating it yields CASSSRDRGYNEQFF.

This chain connects TRBV11-2 to TRBJ2-1; TRBD2 matches at 13 bases. This CDR3 has 17 residues. V lost 5 bases, J lost 12 bases, and 16 bases stayed unmatched. Germline CDR1 is SGHAT and CDR2 is FQNNGV. The CDR3 reads CASSPEPGTSGMGVQFF. CDR3 nucleotides: TGTGCCAGCAGCCCCGAGCCCGGGACTAGCGGGATGGGGGTGCAGTTCTTC.

The chain carries TRBV30 and TRBJ2-1, with a possible D match to TRBD1 (5 bases). This CDR3 has 15 amino acids. Germline V CDR1 and CDR2: GTSNPN, SVGIG (reference sequence). Trimming shortened V by 0 bases and J by 6 bases, and 15 bases separated the two germline ends. The CDR3 sequence is CAWSVNLAGFNEQFF. As DNA, the CDR3 is TGTGCCTGGAGTGTAAATTTAGCAGGGTTCAATGAGCAGTTCTTC.